Below are 10 T cell receptor beta chains sequenced from a single sample in a study of cytomegalovirus exposure and HLA in healthy donors (dated by TCRdb to 2017 to 2019). The library was obtained by the immunoSEQ multiplex PCR assay. A mixture of 60 forward primers for TCR Vbeta segments and 13 reverse primers for TCR Jbeta segments was used in the multiplex PCR. The table comes from immuneACCESS by way of TCRdb, which keeps in-frame sequences with V and J called. Part of the clones is missing from these tables; in studies checked, under half for an unresolved V gene and the rest for unknown reasons. The sample yields around 210,000 clones; roughly 83% were counted once. Around 0.42% of the sample is taken by the ten largest. Sequencing used PBMCs. The source is a male donor in good health and CMV-seropositive.

The chain recombines TRBV5-1 with TRBJ2-7; possibly TRBD1 for D (5 bases). Trimming took 4 bases from V and 2 from J, leaving 10 bases between them. Germline assignment: CDR1 SGHRS and CDR2 YFSETQ. This CDR3 has 13 amino acids. DNA for the CDR3: TGCGCCAGCAGCGGACCGACAGCCTACGAGCAGTACTTC. It codes for CASSGPTAYEQYF.

The chain employs TRBV12-5 and TRBJ1-1, with D unclear. The length of the CDR3 is 12 residues. Germline values: CDR1 LGHNT, CDR2 FRNRAP. Trimming removed 6 bases at V and 4 bases at J, with 9 bases between. In nucleotides, the CDR3 is TGTGCTAGTGGCTTTTCCTTCACTGAAGCTTTCTTT. Translation: CASGFSFTEAFF.

The rearrangement uses TRBV7-2 and TRBJ2-2; a weak D match, TRBD2 (6 bases). This CDR3 is 14 amino acids long. In germline, CDR1 is SGHTA, CDR2 FQGNSA. The V end lost 5 bases, the J end lost 6 bases, and 13 bases lay between the germline ends. As DNA, the CDR3 is TGTGCCAGCAGCACGGGGACTCCGCCCGGGGAGCTGTTTTTT. This translates into CASSTGTPPGELFF.

J is TRBJ2-1 and V is TRBV5-1, with 9 bases aligning to TRBD2. The V gene end was trimmed by 6 bases and the J gene end by 3 bases; junction bases not matched to a gene: 4. CDR1 and CDR2 (germline): SGHRS, YFSETQ. There are 14 residues in the CDR3. CDR3 in DNA: TGCGCCAGCAATAGCGGGAGCTACTACAATGAGCAGTTCTTC. Translated: CASNSGSYYNEQFF. The variable domain in full, with the rest retrieved from reference TRBV5-1 and TRBJ2-1, is KAGVTQTPRYLIKTRGQQVTLSCSPISGHRSVSWYQQTPGQGLQFLFEYFSETQRNKGNFPGRFSGRQFSNSRSEMNVSTLELGDSALYLCASNSGSYYNEQFFGPGTRLTVL.

The chain carries TRBV7-9 and TRBJ2-1, with 7 bases aligning to TRBD1. The CDR3 totals 16 residues. CDR1 and CDR2 from the germline V gene are SEHNR and FQNEAQ (reference sequence). V lost 1 base to trimming and J lost 4 bases; unmatched junction nucleotides: 7. CDR3 in DNA: TGTGCCAGCAGCTTAGGGACAGGAAAAACATACAATGAGCAGTTCTTC. Its protein product is CASSLGTGKTYNEQFF.

J is TRBJ2-1 and V is TRBV11-1; 8 bases fit TRBD1. Trimming removed 11 bases from V and 3 bases from J; junction bases left unmatched: 15. Germline V gene data show CDR1 as SGHAT and CDR2 as FQDESV (reference sequence). The length of the CDR3 is 16 residues. This CDR3 reads CACSAPGQAGYNEQFF. As DNA, the CDR3 is TGTGCCTGCTCGGCCCCGGGACAGGCTGGCTACAATGAGCAGTTCTTC.

The chain is built from TRBV9 and TRBJ1-1; 9 positions agree with TRBD1. V shed 4 bases, J shed 5 bases, and the junction held 12 bases outside the gene matches. Germline-derived CDR1 and CDR2 are SGDLS and YYNGEE. The CDR3 runs to 16 residues. Written as DNA, the CDR3 is TGTGCCAGCAGCCCAGGACAGGGGTTTGGCGGAACTGAAGCTTTCTTT. Protein: CASSPGQGFGGTEAFF.

The rearrangement links TRBV7-2 to TRBJ2-1; unclear D gene. The ends were cut back, 3 bases at V and 0 bases at J, with 12 bases in the middle. Looked up from germline, CDR1 is SGHTA and CDR2 is FQGNSA. The CDR3 contains 16 residues. CDR3 region: CASSFGPESSYNEQFF. The DNA of the CDR3 is TGTGCCAGCAGCTTTGGGCCCGAAAGCTCCTACAATGAGCAGTTCTTC.

V gene TRBV10-3 combines with J gene TRBJ1-4, with 8 positions matching TRBD1. The junction had 3 bases not matched to a gene; V was cut back by 6 bases and J by 3 bases. The germline gives CDR1 ENHRY, CDR2 SYGVKD. CDR3 length: 14 residues. The CDR3 sequence is CAIRATGANEKLFF. CDR3 nucleotides: TGTGCCATCAGAGCGACAGGGGCTAATGAAAAACTGTTTTTT.

The chain is built from TRBV4-3 and TRBJ1-2; D is perhaps TRBD1 (5 bases). V was trimmed by 0 bases and J by 5 bases, leaving 19 bases between them. Looked up from germline, CDR1 is LGHNA and CDR2 is YSLEER. The CDR3 is 17 residues long. The CDR3 nucleotides read TGCGCCAGCAGCCAAGAGGCTATGGGCAGGGCAGGGTATGGCTACACCTTC. It specifies CASSQEAMGRAGYGYTF.